This T cell receptor beta chain was recorded in a study of technical replicates of blood from a handful of donors. Trimming shortened V by 6 bases and J by 8 bases, and 10 bases separated the two germline ends. The CDR3 contains 12 residues. Germline V gene lookup returns CDR1 SEHNR and CDR2 FQNEAQ (reference sequence). This table comes from immunoSEQ multiplex PCR, and its TCRdb copy is limited to in-frame clones, with some not included. This sample has tens of thousands of clones, with around 94% found just once. This sequence was found in a human donor in good health. The sample taken for sequencing was T cells isolated from PBMCs. V and J are TRBV7-9 and TRBJ1-4, with a tentative D call TRBD1 (5 bases). The CDR3 coding sequence is TGTGCCAGCAGGCCGGGGGGAGAAAAACTGTTTTTT. Amino acids: CASRPGGEKLFF. The whole variable domain, filled in from reference TRBV7-9 and TRBJ1-4, reads DTGVSQNPRHKITKRGQNVTFRCDPISEHNRLYWYRQTLGQGPEFLTYFQNEAQLEKSRLLSDRFSAERPKGSFSTLEIQRTEQGDSAMYLCASRPGGEKLFFGSGTQLSVL.